This TCR beta chain was identified in a study of T cell changes during pregnancy in multiple sclerosis. Using immunoSEQ multiplex PCR, the repertoire was profiled, and TCRdb retains in-frame clones only, with some absent. The sample gives 90,000 or so clones, 91% of which show up once; 1.5% to 2% is in the top ten. CDR1 and CDR2 from the germline V gene are MNHNY and SVGAGI (reference sequence). The V gene lost 3 bases and the J gene lost 5 bases, with 16 bases spanning the gap. The CDR3 loop spans 15 amino acids. This chain joins TRBV6-6 and TRBJ1-1; a possible D gene is TRBD1 (5 bases). The sequence was collected from a female donor in good health, enrolled as a control in a pregnancy study. The sample was peripheral blood, taken in the first trimester of pregnancy. The CDR3 sequence: CASSYYRQGGTEAFF. In DNA, the CDR3 is TGTGCCAGCAGTTATTATCGCCAGGGCGGTACTGAAGCTTTCTTT.